Each of the 30 T cell receptor beta chains below was sequenced from the same sample in a study of blood T cell repertoires in COVID-19. Clones were read by immunoSEQ multiplex PCR, and TCRdb kept only the in-frame ones, dropping some. The repertoire holds approximately 200,000 clones, with roughly 89% as singletons. The sample was peripheral blood. The receptors come from a man in his 60s who had recovered from COVID-19.

This clone is a singleton in its sample. The V gene is TRBV6-1, the J gene TRBJ2-7, with D hard to call. The CDR3 covers 17 residues. Germline lookup yields CDR1 MNHNS and CDR2 SASEGT. Trimming removed 2 bases at V and 0 bases at J, with 17 bases between. CDR3 nucleotides: TGTGCCAGCAGTGAAAGTCTGGGCCGCCCGAGCTCCTACGAGCAGTACTTC. This sequence encodes CASSESLGRPSSYEQYF.

J is TRBJ1-1 and V is TRBV24-1; TRBD1 matches at 9 bases. The trim removed 4 bases at V and 0 bases at J, leaving 8 bases unmatched. This CDR3 region has 17 residues. In germline, CDR1 is KGHDR, CDR2 SFDVKD. The CDR3 DNA is TGTGCCACCAGTGAATTGGACAGGGGCGGGATGAACACTGAAGCTTTCTTT. Its translation: CATSELDRGGMNTEAFF.

The chain is built from TRBV9 and TRBJ1-1; D remains ambiguous. Per germline, CDR1 SGDLS and CDR2 YYNGEE. The V and J ends lost 0 bases and 3 bases respectively, with 6 bases between them. This CDR3 spans 13 amino acids. The CDR3 bases are TGTGCCAGCAGCGTAGAGCAGGACACTGAAGCTTTCTTT. Encoded protein: CASSVEQDTEAFF. The complete variable domain, with remaining parts taken from reference TRBV9 and TRBJ1-1, reads DSGVTQTPKHLITATGQRVTLRCSPRSGDLSVYWYQQSLDQGLQFLIQYYNGEERAKGNILERFSAQQFPDLHSELNLSSLELGDSALYFCASSVEQDTEAFFGQGTRLTVV.

V gene TRBV9 combines with J gene TRBJ2-5; TRBD2 matches at 8 bases. Germline V gene sequence: CDR1 SGDLS, CDR2 YYNGEE. V was pared by 4 bases and J by 5 bases, with 4 bases of the junction left unmatched. The CDR3 is made up of 13 amino acids. For the CDR3, the DNA is TGTGCCAGCAGCTTCAGCGGGAGTGAGACCCAGTACTTC. It codes for CASSFSGSETQYF.

The J gene is TRBJ1-2, the V gene TRBV9; 7 bases agree with TRBD1. Looked up from germline, CDR1 is SGDLS and CDR2 is YYNGEE. V shed 0 bases, J shed 7 bases, and the junction held 9 bases outside the gene matches. CDR3 length: 15 residues. The DNA for the CDR3 is TGTGCCAGCAGCGTAGACCCCGACAGGGATGGTGGCTACACCTTC. Protein: CASSVDPDRDGGYTF.

Only a few counts were recorded for this clone. The chain links TRBV5-4 to TRBJ2-7; D uncertain. V shed 5 bases and J shed 3 bases, with 9 bases lying between them. CDR3 size: 12 residues. CDR1 is SGHNT and CDR2 is YYREEE in the germline V gene (reference sequence). CDR3 DNA sequence: TGTGCCAGCAGTGTCCCCAGCTACGAGCAGTACTTC. This gives the protein CASSVPSYEQYF.

The V call is TRBV7-3, the J call TRBJ2-6; 8 nucleotides align to TRBD1. The V gene's germline CDR1 is SGHTA and CDR2 FQGTGA. J was trimmed by 2 bases and V by 3 bases; bases with no gene match: 9. There are 18 residues in the CDR3. The CDR3 loop is CASSLSGGAYTGANVLTF. CDR3 bases: TGTGCCAGCAGCTTGTCAGGGGGCGCATACACTGGGGCCAACGTCCTGACTTTC.

This chain joins TRBV5-1 and TRBJ2-7; D is perhaps TRBD1 (6 bases). The CDR3 is made up of 14 amino acids. V was shortened by 2 bases and J by 5 bases, with 14 bases between the two germline ends. CDR1 is SGHRS and CDR2 is YFSETQ in the germline V gene. For the CDR3, the DNA is TGCGCCAGCAGCTTTCACGCAGGGGAGAACGAGCAGTACTTC. Protein product: CASSFHAGENEQYF.

This clone was seen just once. The V gene is TRBV11-2, the J gene TRBJ1-3, with 7 bases aligning to TRBD1. Germline loops: CDR1 SGHAT, CDR2 FQNNGV. The CDR3 loop spans 17 amino acids. V trimming: 3 bases; J trimming: 0 bases; junction bases outside the gene matches: 8. The chain's CDR3 is CASSFPSAGGSGNTIYF. The CDR3, as DNA: TGTGCCAGCAGCTTCCCGTCGGCAGGGGGCTCTGGAAACACCATATATTTT.

This clone was recorded only once. The chain uses TRBV6-5 and TRBJ1-1; D ambiguous. V was cut by 2 bases and J by 7 bases, with 5 bases left in between. The CDR3 consists of 11 residues. Germline CDR1 MNHEY, CDR2 SVGAGI. The CDR3 DNA reads TGTGCCAGCAGTTACCCGGGTGAAGCTTTCTTT. It codes for CASSYPGEAFF.

Details on this clone: Other DNA sequences in the same sample also yield this CDR3. V gene TRBV29-1 combines with J gene TRBJ2-3; D is uncertain. The CDR3 is 12 residues long. Germline V gene sequence: CDR1 SQVTM, CDR2 ANQGSEA. The germline V and J ends were trimmed by 2 bases and 1 base, with 4 bases remaining between them. The CDR3 loop reads CSVESGTDTQYF. For the CDR3, the DNA is TGCAGCGTTGAAAGCGGCACAGATACGCAGTATTTT.

This clone was picked up many times. The V call is TRBV3-1 (or the pseudogene TRBV3-2), the J call TRBJ1-4, with D hard to call. This CDR3 comprises 14 residues. V was shortened by 2 bases and J by 7 bases, with 11 bases between the two germline ends. The V gene's germline CDR1 is LGHDT and CDR2 YNNKEL (reference sequence). The DNA of the CDR3 is TGTGCCAGCAGCCAAAGGTTGCTAGGTGAAAAACTGTTTTTT. Residues: CASSQRLLGEKLFF.

This chain links TRBV6-2 or TRBV6-3 with TRBJ2-1, with TRBD2 matching 12 bases. Losses at the gene ends were 3 bases for V and 7 bases for J; bases not matched to a gene: 7. CDR1 is MNHEY and CDR2 is SVGEGT in the germline V gene. The CDR3 has 16 amino acids. Here the CDR3 reads CASSYPLAGGWNEQFF. The CDR3, as DNA: TGTGCCAGCAGTTATCCTCTAGCGGGGGGGTGGAATGAGCAGTTCTTC.

This sequence joins TRBV18 and TRBJ1-2; D is perhaps TRBD1 (6 bases). Trimming cost V 0 bases and J 8 bases, with 16 bases left between them. CDR3 length equals 15 residues. Germline CDR1 and CDR2: KGHSH and LQKENI. The CDR3 reads CASSPPAAGDDGYTF. The CDR3 DNA reads as TGTGCCAGCTCACCACCGGCTGCAGGGGATGACGGCTACACCTTC.

The V call is TRBV20-1, the J call TRBJ1-5; 9 positions agree with TRBD1. The CDR3 runs 16 residues. Trimming at V came to 6 bases and at J to 7 bases, leaving 16 bases not matched to a gene. Per germline, CDR1 DFQATT and CDR2 SNEGSKA (reference sequence). CDR3 DNA: TGCAGTGCGAGTCTCAGGACAGGGGCCGTAGGCCAGCCCCAGCATTTT. Translation: CSASLRTGAVGQPQHF.

The V call is TRBV5-8, the J call TRBJ2-1; tentative D call: TRBD1 (6 bases). V was cut by 9 bases and J by 0 bases, with 16 bases left in between. CDR3 size: 15 residues. Per the germline V gene, CDR1 is SGHTS and CDR2 is YDEGEE. The CDR3 spells CATNRARGSYNEQFF. CDR3 DNA: TGTGCCACCAACAGGGCCAGGGGCTCCTACAATGAGCAGTTCTTC.

This chain connects TRBV23-1 to TRBJ2-7, with 10 bases identical to TRBD1. TRBV23-1 is sorted into the ORF group, with uncertain function. The V gene end was trimmed by 2 bases and the J gene end by 6 bases; junction bases not matched to a gene: 4. The CDR3 length is 14 residues. The CDR3 spells CASSQGGTGAEQYF. CDR3 in DNA: TGCGCCAGCAGTCAAGGTGGGACAGGGGCCGAGCAGTACTTC.

This chain links TRBV7-9 with TRBJ1-3; no clear D gene. The CDR3 covers 16 residues. CDR1 and CDR2 (germline): SEHNR, FQNEAQ (reference sequence). V was cut by 5 bases and J by 1 base, with 15 bases left in between. CDR3 protein: CASSRGGTSSGNTIYF. DNA for the CDR3: TGTGCCAGCAGCAGAGGAGGAACGTCGTCTGGAAACACCATATATTTT.

This clone was found once. The rearrangement joins TRBV3-1 (or the pseudogene TRBV3-2) to TRBJ1-2, with D possibly matching TRBD1 (6 bases). The V and J ends lost 4 bases and 4 bases respectively, with 13 bases between them. The V gene's germline CDR1 is LGHDT and CDR2 YNNKEL (reference sequence). CDR3 length equals 14 residues. CDR3 in DNA: TGTGCCAGCAGCCGAGCAGGGGTTCGCTATGGCTACACCTTC. It yields the protein CASSRAGVRYGYTF.

Worth noting for this clone: The sample carries other DNA sequences with the same CDR3. This chain uses TRBV5-4 with TRBJ2-2, with TRBD2 identical over 7 bases. Germline V lookup: CDR1 SGHNT, CDR2 YYREEE (reference sequence). V lost 0 bases to trimming and J lost 4 bases; unmatched junction nucleotides: 0. There are 14 residues in the CDR3. As DNA, the CDR3 is TGTGCCAGCAGCTTGGGCGGGGGCACCGGGGAGCTGTTTTTT. This gives the protein CASSLGGGTGELFF.

This clone was picked up a small number of times. This rearrangement joins TRBV3-1 (or the pseudogene TRBV3-2) to TRBJ1-5; D is unclear. The V gene lost 1 base and the J gene lost 3 bases, with 7 bases spanning the gap. Germline lookup yields CDR1 LGHDT and CDR2 YNNKEL (reference sequence). The CDR3 totals 14 residues. The DNA for the CDR3 is TGTGCCAGCAGCCAAGTTGACAACAATCAGCCCCAGCATTTT. Translation: CASSQVDNNQPQHF.

The CDR3 protein is CASSFRESVNTIYF. In DNA form, the CDR3 reads TGTGCCAGCAGCTTTCGGGAGTCGGTGAACACCATATATTTT. The V call is TRBV7-2, the J call TRBJ1-3; D remains ambiguous. There are 14 residues in the CDR3. The germline V gene has CDR1 SGHTA and CDR2 FQGNSA. V was trimmed by 3 bases and J by 7 bases, leaving 13 bases between them.

The table lists this clone with a count of one. This chain uses TRBV5-1 with TRBJ2-4, with D tentatively TRBD2 (6 bases). Germline V gene sequence: CDR1 SGHRS, CDR2 YFSETQ. The CDR3 is 16 residues long. Trimming stripped 4 bases from V and 4 bases from J, with 18 bases between. The CDR3 sequence: CASSEVEGRRKNIQYF. In DNA form, the CDR3 reads TGCGCCAGCAGCGAGGTGGAAGGGAGGCGGAAAAACATTCAGTACTTC.

The rearrangement links TRBV28 to TRBJ1-1; maybe TRBD1 (6 bases). The CDR3 contains 16 residues. Trimming pared 3 bases from V and 1 base from J, leaving 15 bases between. Per the germline V gene, CDR1 is MDHEN and CDR2 is SYDVKM. The CDR3 DNA follows: TGTGCCAGCAGTTTCTCCCCAGGGGTATCGAACACTGAAGCTTTCTTT. Translated: CASSFSPGVSNTEAFF.

The chain couples TRBV7-7 to TRBJ2-1, with D tentatively TRBD2 (6 bases). Germline lookup yields CDR1 SSHAT and CDR2 FNYEAQ (reference sequence). The CDR3 is 14 amino acids. The V end was cut by 1 base, the J end by 2 bases, with 6 bases between. CDR3: CASSLGLAYNEQFF. CDR3 in DNA: TGTGCCAGCAGCTTAGGACTAGCCTACAATGAGCAGTTCTTC.

The V and J genes are TRBV5-1 and TRBJ2-7; 7 bases map to TRBD2. Germline assignment: CDR1 SGHRS and CDR2 YFSETQ. The V gene end was trimmed by 1 base and the J gene end by 5 bases; junction bases not matched to a gene: 3. The CDR3 is 13 amino acids. The CDR3 DNA reads as TGCGCCAGCAGCTTGCTAGCGGCCCACGAGCAGTACTTC. It specifies CASSLLAAHEQYF.

V and J are TRBV5-1 and TRBJ1-2, with 7 bases aligning to TRBD1. The V gene's germline CDR1 is SGHRS and CDR2 YFSETQ. CDR3 length: 14 residues. Germline trimming cut 4 bases from V and 1 base from J; bases unmatched to any gene: 4. CDR3 in amino acids: CASSPGQLNYGYTF. The CDR3 DNA follows: TGCGCCAGCAGCCCGGGACAGCTTAACTATGGCTACACCTTC.

This chain links TRBV11-2 with TRBJ1-2; D uncertain. Trimming left V 5 bases short and J 6 bases short, with 22 bases between. CDR1 is SGHAT, CDR2 FQNNGV, per germline. The CDR3 is made up of 16 amino acids. The CDR3 DNA reads TGTGCCAGCAGCCCTGTTCGAGTACGGGGTCCCGATGGCTACACCTTC. This translates into CASSPVRVRGPDGYTF.

This chain's CDR3 is CASSHIEGDRGYTF. Here the CDR3 DNA reads TGCGCCAGCAGCCATATAGAAGGGGATCGGGGCTACACCTTC. The rearrangement joins TRBV4-1 to TRBJ1-2; tentatively, D is TRBD1 (5 bases). This CDR3 is built from 14 residues. Germline V gene lookup returns CDR1 MGHRA and CDR2 YSYEKL. V shed 3 bases and J shed 8 bases, with 16 bases lying between them.

V usage is TRBV19 and J usage is TRBJ1-1, with TRBD1 identical over 12 bases. The CDR3 has 15 residues. Per germline, CDR1 LNHDA and CDR2 SQIVND (reference sequence). V was pared by 3 bases and J by 11 bases, with 10 bases of the junction left unmatched. The CDR3 loop is CASSMEGTGGIRAFF. In DNA, the CDR3 is TGTGCCAGTAGTATGGAGGGGACAGGGGGCATTCGGGCTTTCTTT.